A selection of T cell receptor beta chains follows, all from one sample in a study of cytomegalovirus exposure and HLA in healthy donors. The assay was immunoSEQ multiplex PCR, and TCRdb's table has in-frame clones only and misses some. The sample holds about 160,000 clones, about 80% seen once. Input material: PBMCs. Source of these receptors: a girl under 18 in good health and CMV-seropositive. Each CDR3 is given with its conserved first and last residue. D genes are given only for firm matches. The size field is filled for only some rows; it gives once, few, many or a size class.

len | d_gene | j_gene | abundance | v_gene | CDR3nt | CDR3aa
15 | - | TRBJ2-5 | - | TRBV5-4 | TGTGCCAGCAGTCGGAAGCAGGAACCACAAGAGACCCAGTACTTC | CASSRKQEPQETQYF
13 | - | TRBJ1-1 | - | TRBV7-9 | TGTGCCAGCAGCTTATCGACAACAATTAAAGCTTTCTTT | CASSLSTTIKAFF
14 | - | TRBJ2-7 | - | TRBV5-4 | TGTGCCAGCAAACTCTATGCGGGCTCCTACGAGCAGTACTTC | CASKLYAGSYEQYF
16 | - | TRBJ2-7 | - | TRBV12-2 | TGTGCAAGTCGCTTCAGCGGGACAGGTACATCCTACGAGCAGTACTTC | CASRFSGTGTSYEQYF
16 | TRBD1 | TRBJ2-3 | - | TRBV14 | TGTGCCAGCAGCCAAGTAGGGGGCCCGGTGTCAGATACGCAGTATTTT | CASSQVGGPVSDTQYF
15 | - | TRBJ1-5 | - | TRBV19 | TGTGCCAGTAGTATCATTTCGGGTGGAAATCAGCCCCAGCATTTT | CASSIISGGNQPQHF
14 | TRBD1 | TRBJ1-1 | - | TRBV10-3 | TGTGCCATCAAGGGGGACAGGGGGAACACTGAAGCTTTCTTT | CAIKGDRGNTEAFF
15 | TRBD1 | TRBJ2-1 | - | TRBV4-1 | TGCGCCAGCAGCCAACCAGGGGGCCCCTACAATGAGCAGTTCTTC | CASSQPGGPYNEQFF
16 | TRBD2 | TRBJ2-3 | - | TRBV18 | TGTGCCAGCTCACTCACTAGCGGGAGGAAGGGGGATACGCAGTATTTT | CASSLTSGRKGDTQYF
15 | - | TRBJ2-5 | - | TRBV7-9 | TGTGCCAGCAGCTTAGTAGGACTATCCCAAGAGACCCAGTACTTC | CASSLVGLSQETQYF
16 | TRBD1 | TRBJ2-7 | once | TRBV5-5 | TGTGCCAGCAGCCCCCTAACGGGACAGGGGTCCTACGAGCAGTACTTC | CASSPLTGQGSYEQYF
16 | TRBD1 | TRBJ1-4 | - | TRBV5-1 | TGCGCCAGCAGCTCCACCACAGGGGAACTAAGTGAAAAACTGTTTTTT | CASSSTTGELSEKLFF
16 | - | TRBJ1-5 | - | TRBV7-8 | TGTGCCAGCAGCTTAGCGTCCGGGCAGGGTGACCAGCCCCAGCATTTT | CASSLASGQGDQPQHF
15 | - | TRBJ1-1 | - | TRBV6-1 | TGTGCCAGCAGTGAAGTCCTAGGGGGGGACACTGAAGCTTTCTTT | CASSEVLGGDTEAFF
15 | - | TRBJ1-5 | - | TRBV5-4 | TGTGCCAGCAGCTTGGATCCGGGTATCAATCAGCCCCAGCATTTT | CASSLDPGINQPQHF
14 | TRBD1 | TRBJ1-2 | - | TRBV2 | TGTGCCAGCAGTTCGAACCGGGACAGCTATGGCTACACCTTC | CASSSNRDSYGYTF
16 | TRBD1 | TRBJ2-7 | - | TRBV10-2 | TGCGCCAGCAGCGCCCCGTTGGGACAGATATCCTACGAGCAGTACTTC | CASSAPLGQISYEQYF
17 | TRBD1 | TRBJ2-1 | - | TRBV27 | TGTGCCAGCAGTCATAGTCCCGACAGGGAAGAACACAATGAGCAGTTCTTC | CASSHSPDREEHNEQFF
13 | - | TRBJ2-1 | - | TRBV27 | TGTGCCAGCAGTTCGAAAGGGGACAATGAGCAGTTCTTC | CASSSKGDNEQFF
13 | TRBD1 | TRBJ2-1 | - | TRBV7-3 | TGTGCCAGCAGCTCGACAGGGAGCAATGAGCAGTTCTTC | CASSSTGSNEQFF
17 | TRBD2 | TRBJ2-7 | few | TRBV4-1 | TGCGCCAGCAGCCACATCCTACTAGCGGGAGGTCAGTACGAGCAGTACTTC | CASSHILLAGGQYEQYF
16 | TRBD1 | TRBJ1-4 | - | TRBV28 | TGTGCCAGCAGCCAGCTCGGGACAGGCGCAATTGAAAAACTGTTTTTT | CASSQLGTGAIEKLFF
19 | - | TRBJ2-6 | once | TRBV10-3 | TGTGCCATCAGTGAGTCGGGGGCAGGGGCCCTCGGTGGGGCCAACGTCCTGACTTTC | CAISESGAGALGGANVLTF
17 | TRBD2 | TRBJ2-5 | - | TRBV5-1 | TGCGCCAGCAGCGCTGGACTAGCGGAGACGTCCCAAGAGACCCAGTACTTC | CASSAGLAETSQETQYF
16 | - | TRBJ2-4 | - | TRBV5-4 | TGTGCCAGCAGCTCCCTATCATTCGGAGCCAAAAACATTCAGTACTTC | CASSSLSFGAKNIQYF
15 | - | TRBJ2-5 | - | TRBV5-1 | TGCGCCAGCAGCTTGGGGGTTAGCCGGGAAGAGACCCAGTACTTC | CASSLGVSREETQYF
15 | TRBD2 | TRBJ2-1 | - | TRBV30 | TGTGCCTGGAGTGTACACGGGACTACCAACAATGAGCAGTTCTTC | CAWSVHGTTNNEQFF
21 | TRBD1 | TRBJ1-5 | few | TRBV7-6 | TGTGCCAGCAGACTAATCGCCGCCGGGACAGCACCTCTTCATAGCAATCAGCCCCAGCATTTT | CASRLIAAGTAPLHSNQPQHF
12 | - | TRBJ1-1 | few | TRBV7-8 | TGTGCCAGCAGCCGGGGAGACACTGAAGCTTTCTTT | CASSRGDTEAFF
16 | - | TRBJ2-6 | - | TRBV29-1 | TGCAGCGCTCGCGCCCATGATTCCCCTGGGGCCAACGTCCTGACTTTC | CSARAHDSPGANVLTF
14 | TRBD2 | TRBJ2-5 | once | TRBV30 | TGTGCCTGGACGACAAGTAGCGGGGCAGAGACCCAGTACTTC | CAWTTSSGAETQYF
17 | TRBD2 | TRBJ2-3 | - | TRBV15 | TGTGCCACCAGCAGCGCGGCTAGCGGGATGATCACAGATACGCAGTATTTT | CATSSAASGMITDTQYF
16 | - | TRBJ2-2 | - | TRBV11-2 | TGTGCCAGCAGCCCCCGTGGAGGCGCGAACACCGGGGAGCTGTTTTTT | CASSPRGGANTGELFF
14 | - | TRBJ1-5 | - | TRBV28 | TGTGCCAGCAGTTCCCTCAGGTTGGCGCAGCCCCAGCATTTT | CASSSLRLAQPQHF
16 | TRBD2 | TRBJ2-3 | - | TRBV5-1 | TGCGCCAGCAGCTTGGCGCTAGCGGGACCCACAGATACGCAGTATTTT | CASSLALAGPTDTQYF
14 | TRBD1 | TRBJ2-1 | - | TRBV6-5 | TGTGCCAGCAGTTACGCGCAGGGGGCGAGTGAGCAGTTCTTC | CASSYAQGASEQFF
13 | - | TRBJ2-5 | - | TRBV7-2 | TGTGCCAGCAGCTGGAGGGAGCGGGAGACCCAGTACTTC | CASSWRERETQYF
17 | - | TRBJ2-1 | - | TRBV25-1 | TGTGCCAGCAGTGCCCTTACAGGGAGAGTTGGCTACAATGAGCAGTTCTTC | CASSALTGRVGYNEQFF
15 | TRBD1 | TRBJ1-4 | - | TRBV4-3 | TGCGCCAGCAGCCAGGGCCGGGACAGGGAGTTTGAACTGTTTTTT | CASSQGRDREFELFF
16 | TRBD1 | TRBJ2-1 | - | TRBV7-9 | TGTGCCAGCAGCAAACACGGGACAGGGGGCTACAATGAGCAGTTCTTC | CASSKHGTGGYNEQFF
17 | - | TRBJ2-1 | - | TRBV7-6 | TGTGCCAGCAGCCGATTCTATACCGGGACTCCGAACAATGAGCAGTTCTTC | CASSRFYTGTPNNEQFF
13 | - | TRBJ1-2 | - | TRBV19 | TGTGCCAGTAGTATCGGCAGGTTGTATGGCTACACCTTC | CASSIGRLYGYTF
13 | TRBD1 | TRBJ1-1 | - | TRBV5-1 | TGCGCCAGCAGCTCGGGACAGCTCTCTGAAGCTTTCTTT | CASSSGQLSEAFF
14 | - | TRBJ1-3 | - | TRBV9 | TGTGCCAGCAGCGTCCAGGGTTCTGGAAACACCATATATTTT | CASSVQGSGNTIYF
11 | - | TRBJ2-2 | - | TRBV5-6 | TGTGCCAGCAGCTCTCGCGGGGAGCTGTTTTTT | CASSSRGELFF
12 | TRBD1 | TRBJ1-1 | - | TRBV28 | TGTGCCAGCAGTTTTCCGGGACAGCGAGCTTTCTTT | CASSFPGQRAFF
18 | - | TRBJ1-1 | - | TRBV5-1 | TGCGCCAGCACCGACCGGGACACAACCCCAGGGGTCCCAACTGAAGCTTTCTTT | CASTDRDTTPGVPTEAFF